This record concerns one TCR beta chain sequence. Antigen unknown. Sequenced by immunoSEQ multiplex PCR; TCRdb stores in-frame clones only, minus some. The profile covers about 140,000 clones, with around 89% appearing a single time and over 3.5% taken by the ten largest. This entry belongs to a study of T cell responses to AZD1222 COVID-19 vaccine. CDR3 length: 15 residues. Germline CDR1 MGHDK, CDR2 SYGVNS. The junction had 7 bases not matched to a gene; V was cut back by 3 bases and J by 8 bases. Study-level points and caveats: Spike-specific TCR breadth and depth were elevated following two AZD1222 doses. The donor cohort was predominantly white British with a female majority, and clonal diversity may have been underestimated.

This TCR was recovered from an adult in good health. The sequences come from peripheral blood, collected on day 0 of AZD1222 vaccination. V is TRBV25-1 and J is TRBJ1-4; 9 bases fit TRBD1. Written as DNA, the CDR3 is TGTGCCAGCAGTGATCCCGGGACAGGGAAGGAAAAACTGTTTTTT. Translated, it gives CASSDPGTGKEKLFF.